Each of the 18 T cell receptor beta chains below was sequenced from the same sample in a study of T cell changes during pregnancy in multiple sclerosis. The assay was immunoSEQ multiplex PCR, and TCRdb's table has in-frame clones only and misses some. The table shows roughly 120,000 clones, with roughly nine tenths occurring only once. The sample in question was peripheral blood, obtained in the third trimester of pregnancy. The receptors originated from a female donor with multiple sclerosis, enrolled in a pregnancy study.

The gene calls are TRBV7-2 and TRBJ2-1; TRBD2 matches 9 bases. CDR3 length: 15 amino acids. Unmatched junction bases numbered 6, after V lost 1 base and J lost 8 bases. Looked up from germline, CDR1 is SGHTA and CDR2 is FQGNSA. The CDR3 loop is CASSLGGGAVYEQFF. The DNA for the CDR3 is TGTGCCAGCAGCTTAGGCGGGGGGGCGGTTTATGAGCAGTTCTTC. Supplemented by reference TRBV7-2 and TRBJ2-1, the full variable domain reads GAGVSQSPSNKVTEKGKDVELRCDPISGHTALYWYRQSLGQGLEFLIYFQGNSAPDKSGLPSDRFSAERTGGSVSTLTIQRTQQEDSAVYLCASSLGGGAVYEQFFGPGTRLTVL.

The chain uses TRBV19 and TRBJ1-4; D possibly corresponds to TRBD1 (6 bases). There are 15 residues in the CDR3. V was shortened by 5 bases and J by 6 bases, with 16 bases between the two germline ends. Per germline, CDR1 LNHDA and CDR2 SQIVND (reference sequence). The CDR3 DNA sequence: TGTGCCAGTAGTCCGTTTGGAGGGGGGGATGAAAAACTGTTTTTT. Protein sequence: CASSPFGGGDEKLFF.

This clone is a singleton in its sample. J is TRBJ2-1 and V is TRBV15, with 10 bases lining up with TRBD1. CDR1 and CDR2 (germline): LNHNV, YYDKDF (reference sequence). The CDR3 length is 15 residues. V was clipped by 7 bases and J by 3 bases; unmatched bases: 6. The CDR3 DNA sequence: TGTGCCACCACAGGCGGACAGGGGGGCTACAATGAGCAGTTCTTC. This translates into CATTGGQGGYNEQFF.

The rearrangement joins TRBV5-4 to TRBJ2-2, with 12 bases matching TRBD2. This CDR3 has 17 residues. From germline, CDR1 is SGHNT and CDR2 YYREEE (reference sequence). After removal of 4 bases from V and 2 bases from J, the junction contained 6 bases not matched to a gene. DNA of the CDR3: TGTGCCAGCAGCCGGGAACTAGCGGGGGGCAACACCGGGGAGCTGTTTTTT. Amino acids: CASSRELAGGNTGELFF.

This clone was counted a single time. This rearrangement joins TRBV10-3 to TRBJ1-2; TRBD1 aligns across 9 bases. CDR3 length: 14 amino acids. Germline V gene data show CDR1 as ENHRY and CDR2 as SYGVKD. With V trimmed by 6 bases and J by 0 bases, 2 bases remained unmatched. The CDR3 is CAIRGQGTNYGYTF. The CDR3, as DNA: TGTGCCATCAGGGGACAGGGTACTAACTATGGCTACACCTTC.

This sequence joins TRBV5-4 and TRBJ2-5; 7 bases map to TRBD2. CDR1 SGHNT and CDR2 YYREEE come from the germline V gene (reference sequence). V was clipped by 2 bases and J by 3 bases; unmatched bases: 4. This CDR3 spans 14 amino acids. The CDR3 loop reads CASSFGGGKETQYF. Here the CDR3 DNA reads TGTGCCAGCAGCTTCGGGGGAGGGAAAGAGACCCAGTACTTC.

The chain is built from TRBV28 and TRBJ2-5; 15 positions match TRBD2. With 5 bases clipped from V and 5 bases from J, the junction kept 15 bases outside the gene matches. The CDR3 is 19 residues long. CDR1 is MDHEN and CDR2 is SYDVKM in the germline V gene. The CDR3 DNA follows: TGTGCCAGCAGTCCCCTCCGGACTAGCGGGAGGGCCCTGGTCGAGACCCAGTACTTC. Amino acids: CASSPLRTSGRALVETQYF.

The chain joins TRBV18 to TRBJ1-3; D gene ambiguous. This CDR3 is built from 16 residues. CDR1 is KGHSH and CDR2 is LQKENI in the germline V gene. Trimming left V 1 base short and J 0 bases short, with 10 bases between. CDR3 DNA: TGTGCCAGCTCACCACTGGGCGACGACTCTGGAAACACCATATATTTT. Encoded protein: CASSPLGDDSGNTIYF. Full variable domain (missing parts from reference TRBV18 and TRBJ1-3): NAGVMQNPRHLVRRRGQEARLRCSPMKGHSHVYWYRQLPEEGLKFMVYLQKENIIDESGMPKERFSAEFPKEGPSILRIQQVVRGDSAAYFCASSPLGDDSGNTIYFGEGSWLTVV.

The chain combines TRBV6-5 with TRBJ1-5; TRBD1 agrees at 7 bases. Trimming at V came to 5 bases and at J to 2 bases, leaving 3 bases not matched to a gene. Per germline, CDR1 MNHEY and CDR2 SVGAGI. The CDR3 covers 14 residues. The CDR3 sequence: CASSPTGGNQPQHF. DNA of the CDR3: TGTGCCAGCAGTCCCACAGGGGGCAATCAGCCCCAGCATTTT.

The chain is built from TRBV19 and TRBJ2-6; 7 bases align to TRBD1. This CDR3 region has 18 residues. Germline lookup yields CDR1 LNHDA and CDR2 SQIVND (reference sequence). J lost 0 bases, V lost 6 bases, and 11 bases had no gene match. CDR3 DNA sequence: TGTGCCAGTAGCCAGTGGACAGGTCGACCCTCTGGGGCCAACGTCCTGACTTTC. Protein product: CASSQWTGRPSGANVLTF.

V usage is TRBV6-5 and J usage is TRBJ2-5; D is undetermined. This CDR3 spans 13 amino acids. Between the trimmed V and J ends, which lost 0 bases and 5 bases, there was a span of 7 bases. Germline lookup yields CDR1 MNHEY and CDR2 SVGAGI. The CDR3 is CASSYSKRETQYF. The CDR3 DNA reads as TGTGCCAGCAGTTACTCTAAGAGGGAGACCCAGTACTTC.

This clone was seen a single time. This chain uses TRBV9 with TRBJ2-1, with a tentative D call TRBD1 (6 bases). Germline V gene data show CDR1 as SGDLS and CDR2 as YYNGEE. The CDR3 has 15 amino acids. Trimming stripped 4 bases from V and 1 base from J, with 12 bases between. Here the CDR3 reads CASSRPGTSYNEQFF. CDR3 sequence (DNA): TGTGCCAGCAGCAGACCCGGGACATCCTACAATGAGCAGTTCTTC.

The J gene is TRBJ2-3, the V gene TRBV19; TRBD2 matches 7 bases. The germline V gene has CDR1 LNHDA and CDR2 SQIVND (reference sequence). This CDR3 comprises 15 residues. V trimming: 5 bases; J trimming: 2 bases; junction bases outside the gene matches: 7. For the CDR3, the DNA is TGTGCCAGTAGTCCAAGCGGGGTGAACACAGATACGCAGTATTTT. It translates to CASSPSGVNTDTQYF.

This sequence joins TRBV9 and TRBJ2-2; the match to TRBD1 covers 7 bases. The CDR3 extends over 16 amino acids. Germline lookup yields CDR1 SGDLS and CDR2 YYNGEE. J was trimmed by 0 bases and V by 4 bases; bases with no gene match: 6. The CDR3 protein is CASSTRTGANTGELFF. The CDR3 coding sequence is TGTGCCAGCAGCACCCGGACAGGCGCGAACACCGGGGAGCTGTTTTTT.

This sequence joins TRBV5-1 and TRBJ1-5; D remains unclear. This CDR3 region has 17 residues. The germline V gene encodes CDR1 SGHRS and CDR2 YFSETQ. V gave up 2 bases and J gave up 2 bases, with 17 bases separating them. In DNA form, the CDR3 reads TGCGCCAGCAGCTTTTGCTATGGGCCGATTCGCAATCAGCCCCAGCATTTT. It codes for CASSFCYGPIRNQPQHF.

The V call is TRBV29-1, the J call TRBJ2-7, with 7 positions matching TRBD1. After removal of 4 bases from V and 2 bases from J, the junction contained 2 bases not matched to a gene. This CDR3 region has 12 residues. In germline, CDR1 is SQVTM, CDR2 ANQGSEA. The CDR3, as DNA: TGCAGCGTTGGGGACAGACCCTACGAGCAGTACTTC. Translation: CSVGDRPYEQYF.

The CDR3 DNA reads TGTGCCAGCAGCGTAGCTCAGGGGGCCTCACCCCTCCACTTT. This sequence encodes CASSVAQGASPLHF. The V gene is TRBV9, the J gene TRBJ1-6; 8 bases align to TRBD1. The CDR3 totals 14 residues. The trim removed 0 bases at V and 10 bases at J, leaving 3 bases unmatched. Germline values: CDR1 SGDLS, CDR2 YYNGEE.

This chain links TRBV2 with TRBJ2-7, with no clear D. The germline V and J ends were trimmed by 7 bases and 0 bases, with 10 bases remaining between them. The CDR3 has 13 residues. Germline assignment: CDR1 SNHLY and CDR2 FYNNEI. The CDR3 loop reads CASIRDTSYEQYF. The CDR3 region has the DNA TGTGCCAGCATAAGAGATACCTCCTACGAGCAGTACTTC. The complete variable domain, with remaining parts taken from reference TRBV2 and TRBJ2-7, reads EPEVTQTPSHQVTQMGQEVILRCVPISNHLYFYWYRQILGQKVEFLVSFYNNEISEKSEIFDDQFSVERPDGSNFTLKIRSTKLEDSAMYFCASIRDTSYEQYFGPGTRLTVT.